Listed below are T cell receptor beta chains from one sample, sequenced in a study of graft-versus-host responses after intestinal transplantation. These receptors lack a known antigen. Only in-frame clones appear in the TCRdb table, and some are missing; sequencing was by immunoSEQ multiplex PCR. Of around 120,000 clones listed, about nine tenths are singletons. This material consisted of unstimulated CD4+ T cells sorted from spleen or lymph node cells, taken before intestinal transplant. Receptor source: a human donor who received an intestinal transplant. The CDR3 runs from the conserved cysteine through the conserved F or W. The order of the fields is V gene, J gene, CDR3 length, CDR3 protein.

v_gene: TRBV5-1; j_gene: TRBJ1-4; len: 13; CDR3aa: CASGTGANEKLFF
v_gene: TRBV5-1; j_gene: TRBJ2-3; len: 18; CDR3aa: CASSLFPPLTGGADTQYF
v_gene: TRBV15; j_gene: TRBJ1-6; len: 17; CDR3aa: CATSRDFWGDYNSPLHF
v_gene: TRBV5-6; j_gene: TRBJ1-1; len: 14; CDR3aa: CASSPRGGNTEAFF
v_gene: TRBV5-1; j_gene: TRBJ1-5; len: 15; CDR3aa: CASSLATGSNQPQHF
v_gene: TRBV5-1; j_gene: TRBJ2-7; len: 13; CDR3aa: CASSADRAYEQYF
v_gene: TRBV5-1; j_gene: TRBJ2-7; len: 14; CDR3aa: CASSRASSGYEQYF
v_gene: TRBV2; j_gene: TRBJ2-3; len: 17; CDR3aa: CASSVTRDRGRTDTQYF
v_gene: TRBV6-1; j_gene: TRBJ2-3; len: 15; CDR3aa: CASSEQRGYTDTQYF
v_gene: TRBV14; j_gene: TRBJ2-2; len: 13; CDR3aa: CASSPDRTGELFF
v_gene: TRBV2; j_gene: TRBJ2-7; len: 14; CDR3aa: CASSTSGSTYEQYF
v_gene: TRBV7-2; j_gene: TRBJ2-7; len: 15; CDR3aa: CASSLLGGGAHEQYF
v_gene: TRBV6-1; j_gene: TRBJ2-7; len: 12; CDR3aa: CASRHTTYEQYF
v_gene: TRBV6-1; j_gene: TRBJ2-2; len: 15; CDR3aa: CASSPPGQITGELFF
v_gene: TRBV5-1; j_gene: TRBJ2-1; len: 15; CDR3aa: CASSKQEALNNEQFF
v_gene: TRBV7-9; j_gene: TRBJ2-7; len: 11; CDR3aa: CASSPAYEQYF
v_gene: TRBV30; j_gene: TRBJ2-3; len: 11; CDR3aa: CAWSVQDTQYF
v_gene: TRBV15; j_gene: TRBJ2-7; len: 16; CDR3aa: CATSGPTSAGGYEQYF
v_gene: TRBV9; j_gene: TRBJ2-3; len: 14; CDR3aa: CASSADPGADTQYF
v_gene: TRBV23-1; j_gene: TRBJ2-7; len: 14; CDR3aa: CASSRGQGAHEQYF
v_gene: TRBV19; j_gene: TRBJ2-2; len: 14; CDR3aa: CASSVDRGTGELFF
v_gene: TRBV2; j_gene: TRBJ2-7; len: 15; CDR3aa: CASSPRGQGSDEQYF
v_gene: TRBV6-1; j_gene: TRBJ2-2; len: 17; CDR3aa: CASSELVRTRWTGELFF
v_gene: TRBV15; j_gene: TRBJ2-3; len: 16; CDR3aa: CATSGRTGASTDTQYF
v_gene: TRBV5-1; j_gene: TRBJ1-5; len: 13; CDR3aa: CASSDDRGQPQHF
v_gene: TRBV6-5; j_gene: TRBJ2-5; len: 14; CDR3aa: CASRRGGQQETQYF
v_gene: TRBV29-1; j_gene: TRBJ2-5; len: 12; CDR3aa: CSGGAGGETQYF
v_gene: TRBV6-6; j_gene: TRBJ1-4; len: 15; CDR3aa: CASSYSGTVREKLFF
v_gene: TRBV9; j_gene: TRBJ2-2; len: 14; CDR3aa: CASSVDRGTGELFF
v_gene: TRBV6-5; j_gene: TRBJ1-1; len: 13; CDR3aa: CASSYGRGTEAFF
v_gene: TRBV28; j_gene: TRBJ2-7; len: 17; CDR3aa: CASSGTTSGLFSYEQYF
v_gene: TRBV5-4; j_gene: TRBJ2-7; len: 15; CDR3aa: CASSLGQGFVYEQYF
v_gene: TRBV5-1; j_gene: TRBJ1-3; len: 14; CDR3aa: CASSLPGPGNTIYF
v_gene: TRBV5-1; j_gene: TRBJ2-2; len: 13; CDR3aa: CASSPTVTGELFF
v_gene: TRBV15; j_gene: TRBJ2-1; len: 15; CDR3aa: CATRDSRSSYNEQFF
v_gene: TRBV5-1; j_gene: TRBJ2-4; len: 16; CDR3aa: CASSLDVGVAKNIQYF
v_gene: TRBV7-2; j_gene: TRBJ1-5; len: 14; CDR3aa: CASSPFLSNQPQHF
v_gene: TRBV27; j_gene: TRBJ2-7; len: 15; CDR3aa: CASSLGRTVWSEQYF
v_gene: TRBV5-6; j_gene: TRBJ2-1; len: 17; CDR3aa: CASSFIETGTSMREQFF
v_gene: TRBV27; j_gene: TRBJ2-2; len: 14; CDR3aa: CASSRQGGTGELFF
v_gene: TRBV14; j_gene: TRBJ2-7; len: 17; CDR3aa: CASSQPSAGVRADEQYF
v_gene: TRBV30; j_gene: TRBJ1-4; len: 11; CDR3aa: CAWSETASVFF
v_gene: TRBV5-6; j_gene: TRBJ1-2; len: 15; CDR3aa: CASSLVISPNYGYTF
v_gene: TRBV6-1; j_gene: TRBJ1-5; len: 15; CDR3aa: CASSSQGVDNQPQHF
v_gene: TRBV11-2; j_gene: TRBJ2-1; len: 14; CDR3aa: CASSWTGSYNEQFF
v_gene: TRBV10-3; j_gene: TRBJ2-2; len: 16; CDR3aa: CAIKTGLAGGNGELFF
v_gene: TRBV27; j_gene: TRBJ2-7; len: 17; CDR3aa: CASSLKGRGTATYEQYF
v_gene: TRBV18; j_gene: TRBJ2-6; len: 17; CDR3aa: CASSPVPGGSGANVLTF
v_gene: TRBV2; j_gene: TRBJ2-5; len: 14; CDR3aa: CASREDRYQETQYF
v_gene: TRBV5-1; j_gene: TRBJ1-2; len: 13; CDR3aa: CASSWDNNYGYTF
v_gene: TRBV10-1; j_gene: TRBJ2-1; len: 16; CDR3aa: CASSETRGYSYNEQFF
v_gene: TRBV2; j_gene: TRBJ1-5; len: 12; CDR3aa: CASNRRNQPQHF